Below, 14 T cell receptor beta chains from the same sample are listed, as sequenced in a study of T-cell reconstitution after alpha-beta-depleted transplantation in children. For TCRbeta, the library was prepared with unique molecular identifiers. TCRdb called the PCR reads again in MiXCR, with one record for every CDR3 protein. The table lists about 230,000 distinct CDR3 sequences, about 9.6% of them singletons. The sequenced sample was PBMCs from the stem cell graft donor, obtained from the stem cell graft. The receptors originated from a human donor who donated a stem cell graft to a child with SCID.

This clonotype was found many times. J is TRBJ2-7 and V is TRBV27, with TRBD1 matching over 7 bases. The CDR3 has 13 amino acids. V trimming: 8 bases; J trimming: 6 bases; junction bases outside the gene matches: 10. Germline assignment: CDR1 MNHEY and CDR2 SMNVEV (reference sequence). CDR3 sequence (DNA): TGTGCCAGCGCTCTCCTATCAGGGGGCGAGCAGTACTTC. It translates to CASALLSGGEQYF.

This clonotype was counted at least ten times. The chain is built from TRBV28 and TRBJ2-7; perhaps D is TRBD1 or TRBD2 (6 bases each). CDR1 is MDHEN, CDR2 SYDVKM, per germline. Trimming cost V 3 bases and J 7 bases, with 19 bases left between them. The CDR3 is made up of 15 amino acids. CDR3 in DNA: TGTGCCAGCAGTTTCCACTGGGGGGCTTCAAGAGAGCAGTACTTC. Translated, it gives CASSFHWGASREQYF.

About this clonotype: This sequence may be a read error, since a much larger clone differs from it by one base. J is TRBJ1-2 and V is TRBV5-6; 9 bases align to TRBD1. The CDR3 is 17 residues long. CDR1 and CDR2 (germline): SGHDT, YYEEEE. The DNA for the CDR3 is TGTGCCAGCAGCTTGACGTCGGGACAGGGTTCAGGCTATGGCCACACCTTC. It encodes CASSLTSGQGSGYGHTF.

In its sample, this clonotype was seen many times. V is TRBV3-1 and J is TRBJ2-5, with D unclear. Trimming removed 3 bases at V and 5 bases at J, with 7 bases between. Germline CDR1 LGHDT, CDR2 YNNKEL (reference sequence). The CDR3 is 12 residues long. CDR3 protein: CASSQRWETQYF. In nucleotides, the CDR3 is TGTGCCAGCAGCCAGAGATGGGAGACCCAGTACTTC.

The chain carries TRBV5-1 and TRBJ2-5, with D possibly matching TRBD1 (6 bases). There are 14 residues in the CDR3. Germline lookup yields CDR1 SGHRS and CDR2 YFSETQ. V lost 5 bases and J 1 base, leaving 12 bases between the germline ends. The CDR3 region has the DNA TGCGCCAGCAGTGGTGGGGGCGGCCAAGAGACCCAGTACTTC. It codes for CASSGGGGQETQYF.

About this clonotype itself: A much larger clone is a single base away; this may be a read error. V and J are TRBV20-1 and TRBJ2-7; no firm D call. Trimming cost V 4 bases and J 0 bases, with 25 bases left between them. The CDR3 runs 18 residues. Germline V CDR1 and CDR2: DFQATT, SNEGSKA (reference sequence). CDR3: CSAIGLAAAALSSYEQYF. The CDR3 DNA reads TGCAGTGCTATAGGTTTGGCAGCCGCTGCCCTGAGCTCCTACGAGCAGTACTTC.

In its sample, this clonotype was seen many times. V and J are TRBV7-9 and TRBJ2-1; TRBD2 aligns across 8 bases. CDR1 and CDR2 (germline): SEHNR, FQNEAQ (reference sequence). This CDR3 region has 16 residues. With 0 bases clipped from V and 4 bases from J, the junction kept 5 bases outside the gene matches. CDR3: CASSLAGAGGYNEQFF. The CDR3 DNA is TGTGCCAGCAGCTTAGCGGGCGCGGGGGGTTACAATGAGCAGTTCTTC.

This clonotype has at least ten counts. This rearrangement joins TRBV7-2 to TRBJ2-3, with D tentatively TRBD1 (6 bases). V gave up 1 base and J gave up 1 base, with 15 bases separating them. This CDR3 is 17 amino acids long. Germline V CDR1 and CDR2: SGHTA, FQGNSA. CDR3 in DNA: TGTGCCAGCAGCTTAGGGTTTTGGGGGCGAGGCACAGATACGCAGTATTTT. Translation gives CASSLGFWGRGTDTQYF.

This clonotype was found many times. This chain connects TRBV11-1 to TRBJ2-5, with a tentative D call TRBD2 (5 bases). Germline CDR1 and CDR2: SGHAT and FQDESV (reference sequence). Between the trimmed V and J ends, which lost 3 bases and 1 base, there was a span of 9 bases. This CDR3 has 14 amino acids. Written as DNA, the CDR3 is TGTGCCAGCAGCTTCCGGGGTTTCCAAGAGACCCAGTACTTC. Amino acids: CASSFRGFQETQYF.

This clonotype was recorded many times. The chain has TRBV5-1 and TRBJ1-2; TRBD1 aligns across 8 bases. J was trimmed by 6 bases and V by 4 bases; bases with no gene match: 11. CDR1 and CDR2 (germline): SGHRS, YFSETQ. This CDR3 has 15 residues. CDR3 sequence reads: CASSRPGTGSDGYTF. In DNA, the CDR3 is TGCGCCAGCAGCCGTCCCGGGACAGGTTCGGATGGCTACACCTTC.

This clonotype was counted many times. This chain connects TRBV6-1 to TRBJ2-3, with no clear D. V lost 1 base, J lost 1 base, and 12 bases lay in between. The CDR3 is 16 amino acids. From germline, CDR1 is MNHNS and CDR2 SASEGT. For the CDR3, the DNA is TGTGCCAGCAGTGAAGGACTGAATGCTGGCACAGATACGCAGTATTTT. It encodes CASSEGLNAGTDTQYF.

This clonotype was seen repeatedly, ten times or more. The V gene is TRBV12-3 or TRBV12-4, the J gene TRBJ2-1, with D possibly TRBD2 on 7 matching bases. The V end lost 5 bases, the J end lost 2 bases, and 16 bases lay between the germline ends. The CDR3 consists of 16 residues. CDR3 region: CASSPMGGAAYNEQFF. The CDR3 DNA reads as TGTGCCAGCAGTCCGATGGGGGGGGCAGCCTACAATGAGCAGTTCTTC.

This clonotype appeared many times. CDR3 amino acids: CSASRRGTEAFF. CDR3 nucleotide sequence: TGCAGTGCTAGTCGTCGGGGGACTGAAGCTTTCTTT. V is TRBV20-1 and J is TRBJ1-1, with a tentative D call TRBD1 (5 bases). This CDR3 contains 12 residues. V was clipped by 3 bases and J by 5 bases, with 10 bases between them. In germline, CDR1 is DFQATT, CDR2 SNEGSKA (reference sequence).

As regards this clonotype: This may be a read error: a much more frequent sequence differs by one nucleotide. The CDR3, as DNA: TGTGCCACCAGCCAAGGGTCACAGGTACTCTACGAGCAGTACTTC. Translated: CATSQGSQVLYEQYF. This sequence joins TRBV3-1 and TRBJ2-7; possible D gene TRBD1, 5 bases. The germline gives CDR1 LGHDT, CDR2 YNNKEL (reference sequence). This CDR3 region has 15 residues.